These T cell receptor beta chains were read from a single sample in a study of blood T cells in healthy people across ages. TCRdb fed the 5' RACE reads into MiXCR, producing one record per CDR3 protein. The data contain hundreds of thousands of distinct CDR3 sequences, roughly 21% of them seen just once; the ten biggest clones take up roughly 3.4%. The sequencing input was blood. These receptors were obtained from a man between 65 and 80 years old in good health. The CDR3 runs from the conserved cysteine through the conserved F or W. D genes are given only for firm matches. Clone size is shown for a subset of rows, as once, few, many or a class of expanded clone.

>TRBD1|TRBV7-6|TRBJ2-3|.
TGTGCCAGCCGACAGGGTTCTAGCACAGATACGCAGTATTTT
CASRQGSSTDTQYF
>.|TRBV5-1|TRBJ2-4|.
TGCGCCAGCAGCTTGTTTCTGGGGCCATCCAAAAACATTCAGTACTTC
CASSLFLGPSKNIQYF
>.|TRBV18|TRBJ2-1|few
TGTGCCAGCTCACCCCTTGCGGGGGCCGACAATGAGCAGTTCTTC
CASSPLAGADNEQFF
>.|TRBV11-2|TRBJ2-1|.
TGTGCCAGCAGCTTAGAAGGGGGGAGTGGCAATGAGCAGTTCTTC
CASSLEGGSGNEQFF
>.|TRBV3-1|TRBJ2-1|few
TGTGCCAGCAGCCAAGAGCACTCCTACAATGAGCAGTTCTTC
CASSQEHSYNEQFF
>.|TRBV30|TRBJ2-7|few
TGTGCCTGGGGGCGTGAATACTACGAGCAGTACTTC
CAWGREYYEQYF
>.|TRBV5-1|TRBJ2-1|few
TGCGCCAGCAGCTTGGCGTTGGTGGCGGGGAATGAGCAGTTCTTC
CASSLALVAGNEQFF
>TRBD2|TRBV11-3|TRBJ2-1|.
TGTGCCAGCAGCGAGGTAGCGGGAGCCGGTGAGCAGTTCTTC
CASSEVAGAGEQFF
>.|TRBV2|TRBJ2-5|.
TGTGCCAGCCAGGGAGGCGCTCAAGAGACCCATTACTTC
CASQGGAQETHYF
>TRBD1|TRBV24-1|TRBJ2-1|few
TGTGCCACCAGTGATTCCGGACAGGGGCCGGGAAATGAGCAGTTCTTC
CATSDSGQGPGNEQFF
>.|TRBV29-1|TRBJ2-1|few
TGCAGCTCCGAGGAGGGGGCCTACAATGAGCAGTTCTTC
CSSEEGAYNEQFF
>TRBD2|TRBV6-5|TRBJ2-1|.
TGTGCCAGCAGTTACTCGATCGCTCTAGCGGGAGGGCAGGACCGTGACAATGAGCAGTTCTTC
CASSYSIALAGGQDRDNEQFF
>TRBD2|TRBV9|TRBJ2-5|.
TGTGCCAGCAACGTTATCGGGACTACCCAAGAGACCCAGTACTTC
CASNVIGTTQETQYF
>TRBD2|TRBV6-1|TRBJ2-5|few
TGTGCCAGCAGCCCCGGGACTAGCGGGAGAGAGACCCAGTACTTC
CASSPGTSGRETQYF
>.|TRBV28|TRBJ1-5|.
TGTGCCAGCAGGTTGGCAGGGTTAACTCAGCCCCAGCATTTT
CASRLAGLTQPQHF
>TRBD2|TRBV4-1|TRBJ2-1|.
TGCGCCAGCAGCCAAGATTTGTCGGGACTAGCAGACAATGAGCAGTTCTTC
CASSQDLSGLADNEQFF
>.|TRBV3-1|TRBJ2-2|few
TGTGCCAGCAGCCAACCGGGGAACCCCAACACCGGGGAGCTGTTTTTT
CASSQPGNPNTGELFF
>TRBD1|TRBV9|TRBJ1-2|.
TGTGCCAGCAGCGTAGAAACAGGGGGCTATGGCTACACCTTC
CASSVETGGYGYTF
>TRBD1|TRBV15|TRBJ2-7|.
TGTGCCACCAGCAGAGCAGGGGGCGCCGAGCAGTACTTC
CATSRAGGAEQYF
>.|TRBV29-1|TRBJ2-4|many
TGCAGCGTCGGGGGAGGAGCCAAAAACATTCAGTACTTC
CSVGGGAKNIQYF
>TRBD2|TRBV7-9|TRBJ2-4|.
TGTGCCAGCAGCCCAAGGATCAAGACTAGCGGGGCCAAAAACATTCAGTACTTC
CASSPRIKTSGAKNIQYF
>.|TRBV6-1|TRBJ2-3|.
TGTGCCAGCAGTGAGCGCCTAGAGACAAGGGATACGCAGTATTTT
CASSERLETRDTQYF
>TRBD1|TRBV11-2|TRBJ2-7|.
TGTGCCAGCAGCCAAAGGGACAGGAGCTCCTACGAGCAGTACTTC
CASSQRDRSSYEQYF
>TRBD1|TRBV5-5|TRBJ1-2|.
TGTGCCAGCAGCTTAGGGGCGGACAGGGGGCGCGAAGGCTACACCTTC
CASSLGADRGREGYTF
>.|TRBV15|TRBJ1-4|.
TGTGCCACCAGCAGAGATACAGTCCGAAATGAAAAACTGTTTTTT
CATSRDTVRNEKLFF
>TRBD1|TRBV20-1|TRBJ1-5|few
TGCAGTGCTAGAGATCGCCAGGGGGATCAGCCCCAGCATTTT
CSARDRQGDQPQHF
>TRBD1|TRBV6-2/TRBV6-3|TRBJ2-5|few
TGTGCCAGCAGTTATAGGGACAGGGGCCAAGAGACCCAGTACTTC
CASSYRDRGQETQYF
>.|TRBV19|TRBJ1-2|.
TGTGCCAGTAGTTCGCCGGGACGGTTCTATGGCTACACCTTC
CASSSPGRFYGYTF
>.|TRBV20-1|TRBJ2-1|few
TGCAGTGAAAGATCATACGCGGCCTCCTACAATGAGCAGTTCTTC
CSERSYAASYNEQFF
>TRBD1|TRBV7-9|TRBJ1-4|few
TGTGCCAGCAGCCAGCCGGGACAGGGGACCGGAAAACTGTTTTTT
CASSQPGQGTGKLFF
>.|TRBV7-2|TRBJ2-5|.
TGTGCCAGCAGCAAGAATGCCCAAGAGACCCAGTACTTC
CASSKNAQETQYF
>TRBD2|TRBV4-3|TRBJ2-5|many
TGCGCCAGCAGCCAAGAGCGGGGGGGCCAAGAGACCCAGTACTTC
CASSQERGGQETQYF
>TRBD2|TRBV4-3|TRBJ2-5|many
TGCGCCAGCAGCCAAGGGATAGCGGGACAAGAGACCCAGTACTTC
CASSQGIAGQETQYF
>.|TRBV20-1|TRBJ2-7|few
TGCAGTGCTAGAGCTCTGGAGGCGGGGATCTCCTACGAGCAGTACTTC
CSARALEAGISYEQYF
>.|TRBV7-8|TRBJ2-7|few
TGTGCCAGTACCCAAACACCCGTGGACATTTCCTACGAGCAGTACTTC
CASTQTPVDISYEQYF
>.|TRBV28|TRBJ2-7|.
TGTGCCAGCAACGACCTAGCGAGCTCCTACGAGCAGTACTTC
CASNDLASSYEQYF
>.|TRBV15|TRBJ2-5|.
TGTGCCACCAGCAGCCCCTTTTTGCAGGGCGCCGTCGTGGAGCAGTACTTC
CATSSPFLQGAVVEQYF
>.|TRBV5-6|TRBJ1-1|.
TGTGCCAGCAGCTCCACAGGGACCCCTGAAGCTTTCTTT
CASSSTGTPEAFF
>TRBD1|TRBV6-5|TRBJ1-4|.
TGTGCCAGCACTAAGGGACAGGGCGGAGAAAAACTGTTTTTT
CASTKGQGGEKLFF
>.|TRBV3-1|TRBJ1-2|.
TGTGCCAGCAGCCAAGATTTATCAGCAGGGAGCTATGGCTACACCTTC
CASSQDLSAGSYGYTF
>.|TRBV7-6|TRBJ2-3|few
TGTGCCAGCAGCCCGGGGGTTGCGCAGTATTTT
CASSPGVAQYF
>.|TRBV6-1|TRBJ2-2|.
TGTGCCAGCAGTGAAGGGGGAACCGGGGAGCTGTTTTTT
CASSEGGTGELFF
>TRBD1|TRBV7-3|TRBJ2-7|.
TGTGCCAGCAGCTTAACAGGGACAGCGGATTGGCAGTACTTC
CASSLTGTADWQYF
>.|TRBV6-5|TRBJ2-7|few
TGTGCCAGCAGTTACTTTTCTCACGAGCAGTACTTC
CASSYFSHEQYF
>TRBD2|TRBV6-4|TRBJ2-1|.
TGTGCCAGCAGTGACATCGCGGGAGGGTTGGATGAGCAGTTCTTC
CASSDIAGGLDEQFF
>TRBD1|TRBV24-1|TRBJ2-7|.
TGTGCCACCAGCAGGACAGGGAATCCCTACGAGCAGTACTTC
CATSRTGNPYEQYF
>TRBD2|TRBV11-2|TRBJ2-3|.
TGTGCCAGCAGCAGGGGACTAGCGGGAGTAGGCACAGATACGCCGTATTTT
CASSRGLAGVGTDTPYF
>.|TRBV28|TRBJ1-4|.
TGTGCCAGCAGTTTCACAGGGCCCTCTCGAGAAAAACTGTTTTTT
CASSFTGPSREKLFF
>.|TRBV2|TRBJ2-5|.
TGTGCCAGCAGCCAACAGGGCCCCCAAGAGACCCAGTACTTC
CASSQQGPQETQYF
>TRBD1|TRBV28|TRBJ2-3|few
TGTGCCAGCAGTTTAATGCAGGGGGATACAGATACGCAGTATTTT
CASSLMQGDTDTQYF
>TRBD1|TRBV10-3|TRBJ2-7|few
TGTGCCATCAACAAGGACAGGGCCGACGAGCAGTACTTC
CAINKDRADEQYF
>.|TRBV2|TRBJ2-1|.
TGTGCCAGCAGTGTTTCTGGGGCAGAGCAGTTCTTC
CASSVSGAEQFF
>.|TRBV29-1|TRBJ2-1|many
TGCAGCCCCACCGGGGGTGCCACCTCCTACAATGAGCAGTTCTTC
CSPTGGATSYNEQFF
>.|TRBV20-1|TRBJ2-3|few
TGCAGTGCTAGAGGTCGACTAGGAAGCACAGATACGCAGTATTTT
CSARGRLGSTDTQYF
>TRBD1|TRBV27|TRBJ2-7|.
TGTGCCAGCGGACAGGGTAGATCCTACGAGCAGTACTTC
CASGQGRSYEQYF
>.|TRBV13|TRBJ2-7|many
TGTGCCAGCAGCCCCGATCCGGGAGAGCAGTACTTC
CASSPDPGEQYF
>TRBD1|TRBV5-5|TRBJ2-7|.
TGTGCCAGCAGCAGGGACAGGGATTCCTACGAGCAGTACTTC
CASSRDRDSYEQYF
>.|TRBV7-8|TRBJ1-1|.
TGTGCCAGCAGCTTAGTGGGGGCAGGGACTGAAGCTTTCTTT
CASSLVGAGTEAFF